This T cell receptor (beta chain) was found in a study of metastatic and nonmetastatic thyroid tumors (dated by TCRdb to between 2020 and 2021). With regard to the full study: Repertoires were compared across peripheral blood and tumor or nodule tissue samples from malignant and benign thyroid patients. The full study reports these points: In both blood and tumor samples, malignant tumors were reported to have significantly higher TCR beta diversity than benign nodules.

No patient had received any treatment before thyroid surgery. Using T-cell receptor beta sequencing, the study looked back at clinical samples from patients collected from about 2011 to 2018. Library construction relied on PCR. The listed sequencing device is Illumina HiSeq 4000. The TCR beta-chain CDR3 region of each patient was profiled by high-throughput sequencing. As for the original processing: Drawing on CDR3 differences between clinicopathological groups, the researchers built a classifier meant to tell apart patients with distant-metastatic papillary thyroid cancer. The Shannon index was used to assess repertoire diversity, and the Morisita-Horn index was used to assess tumor-blood repertoire similarity. TCRdb redid the processing of the public reads, applying fastp at Q25 and MiXCR, and retained in-frame beta chains. The V and J calls were not made by the authors but by TCRdb's processing. This sample gives about 34,000 clones in total; 17% of them show up just once. The ten biggest clones cover 6.9% of the sample.

This clone was counted a few times. It has no known antigen specificity. The record has no base qualities; no much larger clone is one base away. The TCR sequence derives from a female donor with papillary thyroid cancer or a benign thyroid nodule (not recorded which). Some clones in this sample may be carry-over from other donors' samples. Material for sequencing was blood.

The CDR3: CATNSPLHF. DNA sequence: TGCGCCACCAATTCACCCCTCCACTTT. The chain is made from TRBV10-1 and TRBJ1-6, with no confidently assigned D gene. Sequences WNHNN (CDR1) and SYGVQD (CDR2) are obtained from the germline V gene (reference sequence). From the cysteine up to the phenylalanine, the CDR3 has a length of 9 residues. The read is trimmed to its CDR3 DNA, 27 bases read in frame from base 1. V is cut by 10 bases and J by 7 bases, and the space between the germline ends is 2 bases.